A selection of T cell receptor beta chains follows, all from one sample in a study of T cell responses to AZD1222 COVID-19 vaccine. This table comes from immunoSEQ multiplex PCR, and its TCRdb copy is limited to in-frame clones, with some not included. The table shows about 100,000 clones, with approximately 89% occurring only once. The starting material was peripheral blood, obtained on day 0 of MenACWY control vaccination. These receptors originate from an adult in good health. CDR3s leave out the opening cysteine and the closing phenylalanine or tryptophan. Clone size is not always given. Where it is, it says once, few, many or a class for expanded clones.

size | J | V | CDR3
NA | TRBJ1-2 | TRBV30 | AWSGARGQTYYGYT
once | TRBJ2-1 | TRBV19 | ASSIGEMGNEQF
NA | TRBJ2-2 | TRBV11-3 | ASSPGLNTGELF
NA | TRBJ2-1 | TRBV9 | ASSPGPSDSYNEQF
NA | TRBJ1-2 | TRBV5-8 | ASSRRGRIYGYT
NA | TRBJ1-2 | TRBV13 | ASSLGFLQGGGRDYGYT
NA | TRBJ1-1 | TRBV30 | AWSGQGGTEAF
NA | TRBJ1-6 | TRBV3-1/TRBV3-2 | ASSPGGAGRSPLH
NA | TRBJ1-5 | TRBV19 | ASRLSGGASNQPQH
NA | TRBJ1-5 | TRBV30 | AWSRGGQPQH
NA | TRBJ2-2 | TRBV9 | ASSHLGELF
NA | TRBJ2-1 | TRBV28 | ASSLSPGLAGGPEQF
NA | TRBJ1-2 | TRBV3-1/TRBV3-2 | ASSQGYGYT
NA | TRBJ2-1 | TRBV11-2 | ASSLSGGYNEQF
few | TRBJ1-5 | TRBV28 | ASSAVRLGNQPQH
NA | TRBJ2-3 | TRBV7-9 | ASSFTDTQY
NA | TRBJ2-3 | TRBV5-1 | ASSPMTASSTDTQY
NA | TRBJ2-5 | TRBV3-1/TRBV3-2 | ASSRKGSETQY
NA | TRBJ1-2 | TRBV28 | ASRETGGEYGYT
NA | TRBJ2-7 | TRBV2 | ASKSLDAYEQY
NA | TRBJ2-1 | TRBV5-4 | ASSSGGNSYNEQF
NA | TRBJ2-7 | TRBV29-1 | SARDTYYEQY
few | TRBJ1-5 | TRBV6-6 | ASRTSGTPGSSPQH
NA | TRBJ2-5 | TRBV6-1 | ASSEFSGGSGVGETQY
NA | TRBJ1-5 | TRBV28 | ASRGTGDNQPQH
NA | TRBJ1-2 | TRBV28 | ASMANYGYT